This TCR beta chain emerged from a study of ipilimumab plus nivolumab after autologous stem cell transplantation (dated by TCRdb to the early 2020s). Study-level background: The median number of doses that trial patients received was about 5 for ipilimumab and about eight for nivolumab. The myeloma cohort included high-risk transplant-naive patients and patients relapsing within 3 years of a first autologous transplant. The trial enrolled patients with high-risk diffuse large B cell lymphoma, mature T cell lymphoma, or multiple myeloma undergoing autologous transplant. Roughly 35 patients made up the trial's intent-to-treat population.

This clone was detected only a few times. The antigen it recognizes is unknown. Base qualities are not at hand, and no much larger clone is one base apart. Ipilimumab was given at 1 mg/kg intravenously on day 1 of selected weeks, and checkpoint therapy started 14 to 28 days after autologous transplant. The nivolumab dose was 3 mg/kg intravenously, delivered on day 1 of weeks 1, 4, 7, 10, and every two weeks through week 26. This Phase Ib clinical trial tested ipilimumab plus nivolumab, a combined checkpoint inhibition, as consolidation after autologous stem cell transplantation. Library preparation employed the immunoSEQ multiplex PCR assay. Imported from immuneACCESS, the table was reduced by TCRdb to in-frame sequences with V and J called. These copies leave out some clones; in studies compared against another copy, an unresolved V gene accounts for under half, and the cause of the remainder is not known. The sample records some 40,000 clones, around 93% of which are singletons. Under 0.95% of the sample rests with the top ten.

What the study reported, not specific to this receptor: According to the authors, a biologic rationale for studying the approach further came from T cell receptor repertoire, regulatory T cell phenotype and gut microbiota profiles. The authors concluded that combined checkpoint inhibition appeared tolerable when used as consolidation after transplant.

This sequence was found in a male donor with multiple myeloma. This specimen consisted of PBMCs, obtained in a trial of ipilimumab plus nivolumab as post-transplant consolidation.

CDR3 reads: CASSSSGEDLYGYTF. Here is the DNA: TGTGCCAGCAGTTCGTCTGGAGAGGACCTCTATGGCTACACCTTC. Recombination connected TRBV27 to TRBJ1-2; a confident D gene designation cannot be given. The junction carries 16 bases between V and J, which are trimmed by 4 bases and 4 bases respectively. The CDR3 spans 15 residues, from the cysteine through the phenylalanine. Solely the CDR3 DNA is kept, with 45 bases framed from the first base. From a lookup of the germline V gene (reference sequence), CDR1 and CDR2 are MNHEY and SMNVEV.